The source of this T cell receptor (beta chain) is a study of OX40 agonist ivuxolimab in advanced cancers. In the study overall: Ivuxolimab was a fully human IgG2 agonistic monoclonal antibody targeting the costimulatory receptor OX40 (CD134). Intravenous ivuxolimab was administered to patients every 2 weeks at six dose levels: 0.01, 0.1, 0.3, 1.5, 3 and 10 mg/kg. Among the approximately 50 dose-escalation patients, around 20 had hepatocellular carcinoma, 15 or so melanoma, 9 renal cell carcinoma and 9 head and neck cancer. The dose-escalation cohort was around 83% male with a mean age of roughly 62 years, ranging from 23 to 79. Patients were allowed to have had prior anti-PD-1, anti-PD-L1 or anti-CTLA-4 therapy, and 40% to 45% of the dose-escalation patients had been treated with checkpoint inhibitors. Partial responses occurred in three dose-escalation patients: two with cutaneous melanoma and one with hepatocellular carcinoma. Peripheral TCRbeta sequencing aimed to test whether ivuxolimab altered TCR sequence diversity and caused clonal T-cell expansion. The paper describes the monotherapy dose-escalation part (N ≈ 52 patients) of the phase I trial of ivuxolimab. Here is what the overall study found, with its caveats: On average, CD8+ T cells showed more expanded clones than CD4+ T cells after ivuxolimab. The antigen specificity of the peripheral T cells that underwent clonal expansion was not determined. Partial responders in the 0.1-3.0 mg/kg groups had among the lowest normalized peripheral clonal expansion, especially among CD8+ T cells. At doses of 0.1 to 3.0 mg/kg, clonal expansion of both CD4+ and CD8+ T cells in blood was seen between baseline and week 6. Low levels of normalized T-cell clonal expansion were also seen in some patients who did not respond.

With respect to this clone: The antigen it binds to is not known. It has no much larger one-base neighbor in the sample; base qualities were not kept.

The trial excluded patients who had a history of autoimmune disease or were on systemic immunosuppression. Peripheral blood for TCR sequencing was collected from all dose cohorts at baseline, on cycle 4 day 1, and on cycle 7 day 1. The samples were taken from a phase I, first-in-human, multicenter, open-label dose-escalation trial of ivuxolimab. Adults with locally advanced or metastatic melanoma, renal cell, hepatocellular, or head and neck squamous cell carcinoma were enrolled in the trial. Before TCR sequencing, CD4+ and CD8+ T cells were separately sorted from peripheral blood. Genomic DNA was extracted from sorted cells for sequencing of the TCRbeta CDR3 region. TCRbeta CDR3 regions were sequenced using the immunoSEQ Assay. This immuneACCESS table, as held by TCRdb, lists in-frame sequences with V and J called but not all clones. Of the missing ones, under half trace to an unresolved V gene in checked studies; the others have no known cause. Here the sample has 70,000 to 80,000 clones; about 91% occur a single time. Of the sample, around 0.4% falls within the top ten clones.

The CDR3 has 12 amino acids, counting the end cysteine and phenylalanine. Left in the record is the CDR3 DNA by itself, 36 bases read in frame from the first base. As encoded in the germline V gene, CDR1 is SGHRS while CDR2 is YFSETQ. V lost 0 bases and J lost 3 bases; the stretch between them is 4 bases long. Sequenced here: CD4+ or CD8+ T cells sorted from blood, sampled in a trial of the OX40 agonist ivuxolimab. The chain joins TRBV5-1 to TRBJ2-7; the D gene identity is not certain. The clonotype was recovered from an adult with an advanced solid tumor such as melanoma, head and neck, liver or kidney cancer. The sequenced DNA: TGCGCCAGCAGCTTGGTTGGCTACGAGCAGTACTTC. Its protein reads: CASSLVGYEQYF.